The T cell receptor beta chain described here comes from a study of technical replicates of blood from a handful of donors. The CDR3 consists of 15 residues. Germline CDR1 and CDR2: MDHEN and SYDVKM. J gave up 5 bases and V 11 bases, and 13 bases lay outside the gene matches. The repertoire was sequenced with immunoSEQ multiplex PCR; TCRdb's copy has only in-frame clones and lacks some. The sample yields about 44,000 clones, around 96% seen once. Sequencing was carried out using T cells isolated from PBMCs. The chain combines TRBV28 with TRBJ1-5, with 9 bases that match TRBD1. This sequence was found in a human donor in good health. CDR3 protein: CAGGPDRGADQPQHF. The CDR3 DNA sequence: TGTGCCGGAGGCCCCGACAGGGGGGCCGATCAGCCCCAGCATTTT.